The 31 T cell receptor beta chains below come from one sample, sequenced in a study of shared clonotypes between healthy human individuals. Libraries were prepared by immunoSEQ multiplex PCR; TCRdb keeps only in-frame clonotypes and omits some of them. The sample lists 2 million to 3 million clones; more than 80% were seen once. The sequencing sample was made of naive CD4+ T cells sorted from blood. The subset denotes: CD45RA+ positively selected. The receptors were sampled from a young man in good health.

The chain couples TRBV15 to TRBJ2-5, with D hard to call. CDR3 size: 16 residues. CDR1 is LNHNV and CDR2 is YYDKDF in the germline V gene (reference sequence). V was shortened by 0 bases and J by 2 bases, with 13 bases between the two germline ends. The CDR3 DNA is TGTGCCACCAGCAGAGACTCCCTCTGGGTACAAGAGACCCAGTACTTC. This codes for CATSRDSLWVQETQYF. The whole variable domain, filled in from reference TRBV15 and TRBJ2-5, reads DAMVIQNPRYQVTQFGKPVTLSCSQTLNHNVMYWYQQKSSQAPKLLFHYYDKDFNNEADTPDNFQSRRPNTSFCFLDIRSPGLGDTAMYLCATSRDSLWVQETQYFGPGTRLLVL.

The CDR3 DNA sequence: TGCGCCAGCAGGGAATCGAACACCGGGGAGCTGTTTTTT. This translates into CASRESNTGELFF. J is TRBJ2-2 and V is TRBV5-1; D call uncertain. Germline V gives CDR1 SGHRS, CDR2 YFSETQ. V lost 5 bases and J lost 0, with 5 bases in between. There are 13 residues in the CDR3.

The genes are TRBV18 and TRBJ2-5, with D tentatively TRBD2 (7 bases). V lost 3 bases and J 2 bases, leaving 13 bases between the germline ends. The CDR3 loop spans 15 amino acids. Germline loops: CDR1 KGHSH, CDR2 LQKENI. This CDR3 is CASSPTEGGQETQYF. Written as DNA, the CDR3 is TGTGCCAGCTCACCTACTGAGGGGGGGCAAGAGACCCAGTACTTC.

This chain joins TRBV28 and TRBJ1-5, with 8 nucleotides matching TRBD1. Germline loops: CDR1 MDHEN, CDR2 SYDVKM. V was clipped by 11 bases and J by 4 bases; unmatched bases: 4. The CDR3 consists of 12 residues. CDR3 sequence (DNA): TGTGCCCACAGGACAGGGAATCAGCCCCAGCATTTT. Translation: CAHRTGNQPQHF.

This chain uses TRBV2 with TRBJ1-2; D gene uncertain. Between the trimmed V and J ends, which lost 9 bases and 8 bases, there was a span of 16 bases. The CDR3 is made up of 12 amino acids. CDR1 is SNHLY, CDR2 FYNNEI, per germline. The CDR3 nucleotides are TGTGCCAGAGCACGAACAAAGAGCGGCTACACCTTC. This encodes CARARTKSGYTF.

The chain is built from TRBV11-2 and TRBJ2-7, with TRBD1 identical over 9 bases. The junction had 9 bases not matched to a gene; V was cut back by 2 bases and J by 4 bases. CDR3 length equals 16 residues. CDR1 is SGHAT, CDR2 FQNNGV, per germline. CDR3 amino acids: CASSLSLGTGWYEQYF. The DNA of the CDR3 is TGTGCCAGCAGCTTATCACTCGGGACAGGGTGGTACGAGCAGTACTTC.

A single count supports this clone. The chain recombines TRBV5-1 with TRBJ2-5, with D possibly TRBD1 on 6 matching bases. Per germline, CDR1 SGHRS and CDR2 YFSETQ. The V end lost 3 bases, the J end lost 2 bases, and 11 bases lay between the germline ends. This CDR3 has 14 amino acids. CDR3 sequence reads: CASSWDGQQETQYF. The DNA for the CDR3 is TGCGCCAGCAGCTGGGACGGACAGCAAGAGACCCAGTACTTC.

This rearrangement joins TRBV5-4 to TRBJ2-3; 12 bases are a match to TRBD2. This CDR3 comprises 16 residues. Germline V gene data show CDR1 as SGHNT and CDR2 as YYREEE (reference sequence). V lost 2 bases to trimming and J lost 5 bases; unmatched junction nucleotides: 6. The CDR3 region is CASSLRLAGAIDTQYF. CDR3 DNA: TGTGCCAGCAGCTTAAGACTAGCGGGAGCAATAGATACGCAGTATTTT.

The chain uses TRBV25-1 and TRBJ1-2; the D gene is possibly TRBD1 (5 bases). V was clipped by 10 bases and J by 7 bases, with 22 bases between them. The CDR3 spans 14 residues. Per the germline V gene, CDR1 is MGHDK and CDR2 is SYGVNS. CDR3 DNA sequence: TGTGCCACCAAACAAGCAGGGAAATCGTCTGGCTACACCTTC. Translated: CATKQAGKSSGYTF.

The chain recombines TRBV28 with TRBJ2-7, with no clear D. The CDR3 is made up of 12 amino acids. Germline V gives CDR1 MDHEN, CDR2 SYDVKM. Trimming removed 5 bases from V and 1 base from J, with 6 bases in between. The CDR3 coding sequence is TGTGCCAGCAGTGGCAATTCCTACGAGCAGTACTTC. Translated: CASSGNSYEQYF.

V and J are TRBV7-2 and TRBJ2-7; the D gene is possibly TRBD2 (5 bases). V lost 3 bases to trimming and J lost 7 bases, with 13 bases between them. CDR3 size: 13 residues. Germline V gene data show CDR1 as SGHTA and CDR2 as FQGNSA. CDR3 DNA: TGTGCCAGCAGCTTCAGAGGGAGCCTTGAGCAGTACTTC. It codes for CASSFRGSLEQYF.

The V gene is TRBV6-1, the J gene TRBJ2-5, with 11 bases fitting TRBD1. Germline values: CDR1 MNHNS, CDR2 SASEGT. The CDR3 length is 15 residues. V lost 6 bases, J lost 5 bases, and 8 bases stayed unmatched. The CDR3 DNA is TGTGCCAGCAGGAGGACAGGGGGCTTTTCGGAGACCCAGTACTTC. This encodes CASRRTGGFSETQYF.

The J gene is TRBJ2-2, the V gene TRBV5-4; TRBD1 matches at 8 bases. Germline V CDR1 and CDR2: SGHNT, YYREEE (reference sequence). J gave up 5 bases and V 3 bases, and 3 bases lay outside the gene matches. The CDR3 has 14 amino acids. The CDR3 DNA follows: TGTGCCAGCAGCTCCTGGACAGGGACCGGGGAGCTGTTTTTT. Protein product: CASSSWTGTGELFF.

Of note for this clone: At the DNA level, this CDR3 is encoded by other sequences in the same sample as well. The chain employs TRBV5-4 and TRBJ2-1; 9 nucleotides line up with TRBD2. Losses at the gene ends were 0 bases for V and 7 bases for J; bases not matched to a gene: 5. Germline lookup yields CDR1 SGHNT and CDR2 YYREEE (reference sequence). There are 15 residues in the CDR3. CDR3 in DNA: TGTGCCAGCAGCTTGGTGGCGGGGGGGCGGAATGAGCAGTTCTTC. This encodes CASSLVAGGRNEQFF.

V is TRBV4-1 and J is TRBJ2-2, with 12 bases aligning to TRBD2. CDR1 MGHRA and CDR2 YSYEKL come from the germline V gene. With 2 bases clipped from V and 1 base from J, the junction kept 5 bases outside the gene matches. This CDR3 is 18 amino acids long. The CDR3 sequence: CASSQIVLAGGNTGELFF. The CDR3 bases are TGCGCCAGCAGCCAAATAGTACTAGCGGGGGGGAACACCGGGGAGCTGTTTTTT.

This clone is a singleton in its sample. The chain employs TRBV19 and TRBJ1-1; D might be TRBD1 (5 bases). Trimming pared 4 bases from V and 0 bases from J, leaving 12 bases between. The germline gives CDR1 LNHDA, CDR2 SQIVND (reference sequence). The CDR3 consists of 15 residues. In DNA form, the CDR3 reads TGTGCCAGTAGTACCTTGCTAGGGGTGAACACTGAAGCTTTCTTT. Protein: CASSTLLGVNTEAFF.

This clone was seen a handful of times. The gene calls are TRBV19 and TRBJ1-5; D is possibly TRBD1 (6 bases). Trimming stripped 3 bases from V and 6 bases from J, with 12 bases between. Germline assignment: CDR1 LNHDA and CDR2 SQIVND (reference sequence). CDR3 length equals 14 residues. CDR3: CASSIEAGVQPQHF. The CDR3, as DNA: TGTGCCAGTAGTATCGAGGCAGGGGTTCAGCCCCAGCATTTT.

This chain connects TRBV18 to TRBJ2-1; 9 bases map to TRBD2. With 0 bases clipped from V and 3 bases from J, the junction kept 6 bases outside the gene matches. Germline CDR1 KGHSH, CDR2 LQKENI. CDR3 length: 17 amino acids. Here the CDR3 reads CASSPPVTSGLYNEQFF. CDR3 bases: TGTGCCAGCTCACCACCTGTGACTAGCGGACTCTACAATGAGCAGTTCTTC.

For this clone: Additional DNA sequences in this sample encode the identical CDR3. This sequence joins TRBV19 and TRBJ2-3, with D hard to call. This CDR3 is built from 11 residues. Trimming took 6 bases from V and 0 from J, leaving 1 base between them. Germline assignment: CDR1 LNHDA and CDR2 SQIVND (reference sequence). CDR3 DNA: TGTGCCAGTAGAAGCACAGATACGCAGTATTTT. Its translation: CASRSTDTQYF.

V and J are TRBV6-1 and TRBJ1-5; D is unresolved. This CDR3 comprises 14 residues. Looked up from germline, CDR1 is MNHNS and CDR2 is SASEGT. V lost 5 bases, J lost 4 bases, and 12 bases lay in between. CDR3: CASSLLDQNQPQHF. CDR3 bases: TGTGCCAGCAGTCTCCTAGACCAGAATCAGCCCCAGCATTTT.

DNA of the CDR3: TGTGCCAGCAGACAGGGGGCCAAAAACATTCAGTACTTC. Translating it yields CASRQGAKNIQYF. V gene TRBV6-5 combines with J gene TRBJ2-4; 7 bases match TRBD1. V was clipped by 6 bases and J by 1 base; unmatched bases: 0. The CDR3 sequence is 13 residues long. Germline lookup yields CDR1 MNHEY and CDR2 SVGAGI.

This clone is a singleton in its sample. The CDR3, as DNA: TGTGCCAGCAGCTTAGTTAGCGGCTCGAACACCGGGGAGCTGTTTTTT. Translating gives CASSLVSGSNTGELFF. The rearrangement joins TRBV7-2 to TRBJ2-2; D possibly corresponds to TRBD2 (6 bases). V was trimmed by 1 base and J by 0 bases, leaving 9 bases between them. The CDR3 contains 16 residues. Germline V lookup: CDR1 SGHTA, CDR2 FQGNSA.

A few counts support this clone. V and J are TRBV4-1 and TRBJ1-6, with D perhaps TRBD1 (5 bases). The CDR3 has 14 amino acids. The germline V gene encodes CDR1 MGHRA and CDR2 YSYEKL. V was pared by 2 bases and J by 6 bases, with 8 bases between. CDR3 bases: TGCGCCAGCAGCCAAACAGGACGTAATTCACCCCTCCACTTT. Translation: CASSQTGRNSPLHF.

V gene TRBV10-2 combines with J gene TRBJ1-1, with D tentatively TRBD1 (5 bases). V was clipped by 6 bases and J by 1 base, with 9 bases between them. Germline CDR1 reads WSHSY; CDR2 reads SAAADI. This CDR3 has 13 amino acids. This chain's CDR3 is CASRDTGNTEAFF. DNA of the CDR3: TGCGCCAGCAGAGACACAGGGAACACTGAAGCTTTCTTT.

The V and J genes are TRBV5-1 and TRBJ2-2; the match to TRBD1 covers 9 bases. With 7 bases clipped from V and 4 bases from J, the junction kept 11 bases outside the gene matches. The CDR3 covers 16 residues. Germline loops: CDR1 SGHRS, CDR2 YFSETQ. CDR3 protein: CASLAWDREGTGELFF. The CDR3, as DNA: TGCGCCAGCCTCGCCTGGGACAGGGAGGGCACCGGGGAGCTGTTTTTT.

The chain has TRBV6-5 and TRBJ1-4; D is possibly TRBD1 (6 bases). The V gene's germline CDR1 is MNHEY and CDR2 SVGAGI. The CDR3 totals 12 residues. V shed 7 bases and J shed 8 bases, with 11 bases lying between them. CDR3 nucleotides: TGTGCCAGCAAAAGGACAGCCGAAAAACTGTTTTTT. Its protein is CASKRTAEKLFF.

This clone was observed a few times. Written as DNA, the CDR3 is TGTGCCAGTAGTATGCCGTTACGTCTCGGGGGTAATGAAAAACTGTTTTTT. This codes for CASSMPLRLGGNEKLFF. The chain uses TRBV19 and TRBJ1-4; tentatively, D is TRBD1 (5 bases). The CDR3 runs to 17 residues. From germline, CDR1 is LNHDA and CDR2 SQIVND (reference sequence). The ends were cut back, 3 bases at V and 4 bases at J, with 18 bases in the middle.

This chain uses TRBV7-2 with TRBJ1-3; no clear D. Germline CDR1 and CDR2: SGHTA and FQGNSA. The CDR3 runs to 16 residues. V was shortened by 1 base and J by 4 bases, with 14 bases between the two germline ends. The CDR3 here is CASSLERLSRGNTIYF. CDR3 DNA sequence: TGTGCCAGCAGCTTAGAACGGTTGAGTCGAGGAAACACCATATATTTT.

This chain uses TRBV7-8 with TRBJ1-4, with TRBD1 matching 8 bases. Per the germline V gene, CDR1 is SGHVS and CDR2 is FQNEAQ. V gave up 5 bases and J gave up 8 bases; unmatched junction bases: 7. This CDR3 is built from 14 residues. The CDR3 nucleotides are TGTGCCAGCAGCACGGACAGGGTTTACGAAAAACTGTTTTTT. Encoded protein: CASSTDRVYEKLFF.

J is TRBJ1-4 and V is TRBV5-5; unclear D gene. Trimming removed 2 bases from V and 7 bases from J, with 9 bases in between. The CDR3 has 13 amino acids. Germline CDR1 reads SGHKS; CDR2 reads YYEKEE (reference sequence). The CDR3 bases are TGTGCCAGCAGCTTAATTTACGGTGAAAAACTGTTTTTT. Its translation: CASSLIYGEKLFF.

The chain joins TRBV5-1 to TRBJ1-2; 7 nucleotides align to TRBD1. The CDR3 has 15 residues. Germline assignment: CDR1 SGHRS and CDR2 YFSETQ. J was trimmed by 2 bases and V by 3 bases; bases with no gene match: 7. The CDR3 DNA follows: TGCGCCAGCAGCTCAGGGGACAGCCCAAACTATGGCTACACCTTC. It yields the protein CASSSGDSPNYGYTF. The whole variable domain, remainder taken from reference TRBV5-1 and TRBJ1-2, is KAGVTQTPRYLIKTRGQQVTLSCSPISGHRSVSWYQQTPGQGLQFLFEYFSETQRNKGNFPGRFSGRQFSNSRSEMNVSTLELGDSALYLCASSSGDSPNYGYTFGSGTRLTVV.